One sample yielded the 4 T cell receptor beta chains listed below, sequenced in a study of blood T cell repertoires in COVID-19. Using immunoSEQ multiplex PCR, the repertoire was profiled, and TCRdb retains in-frame clones only, with some absent. Altogether about 110,000 clones are present, 80% to 95% being singletons, with the ten largest covering 1% to 1.5%. Sequencing was done on a sample of peripheral blood. All receptors derive from a woman aged 30 to 39 with acute or convalescent COVID-19.

The rearrangement joins TRBV19 to TRBJ1-1, with D unclear. CDR3 size: 11 residues. CDR1 is LNHDA, CDR2 SQIVND, per germline (reference sequence). V was cut by 7 bases and J by 4 bases, with 7 bases left in between. The CDR3 bases are TGTGCCAGTATAGGAGGCACTGAAGCTTTCTTT. It encodes CASIGGTEAFF. Filled out from reference TRBV19 and TRBJ1-1, the complete variable domain reads DGGITQSPKYLFRKEGQNVTLSCEQNLNHDAMYWYRQDPGQGLRLIYYSQIVNDFQKGDIAEGYSVSREKKESFPLTVTSAQKNPTAFYLCASIGGTEAFFGQGTRLTVV.

Here the CDR3 DNA reads TGTGCCAGCAGCTTGCGGACAGAGCAGTTCTTC. Amino acids: CASSLRTEQFF. The chain recombines TRBV5-6 with TRBJ2-1; D perhaps matches TRBD1 (5 bases). Germline loops: CDR1 SGHDT, CDR2 YYEEEE. This CDR3 has 11 amino acids. Trimming removed 1 base at V and 10 bases at J, with 6 bases between.

The chain couples TRBV7-8 to TRBJ2-7; D gene uncertain. The V gene lost 0 bases and the J gene lost 2 bases, with 8 bases spanning the gap. This CDR3 contains 14 residues. Germline CDR1 and CDR2: SGHVS and FQNEAQ. CDR3 coding DNA: TGTGCCAGCAGCTTAGCGCACGGTGCCTACGAGCAGTACTTC. The encoded protein is CASSLAHGAYEQYF.

The chain couples TRBV27 to TRBJ2-7; 8 nucleotides agree with TRBD1. The CDR3 contains 13 residues. The V segment lost 4 bases and the J segment 4 bases; nucleotides outside the gene matches: 3. CDR1 is MNHEY and CDR2 is SMNVEV in the germline V gene (reference sequence). The CDR3 sequence: CASSSYRGYEQYF. CDR3 DNA sequence: TGTGCCAGCAGTTCTTACAGGGGGTACGAGCAGTACTTC.